This TCR beta chain emerged from a study of blood T cell repertoires in COVID-19. Background on the study: The United States, Italy and Spain provided the acute and convalescent COVID-19 samples. The analysed material was cDNA or gDNA that came from T cells, B-cell-depleted T cells, or PBMCs.

The CDR3 extends over 14 amino acids. The germline CDR1 and CDR2 sequences are LGHNT and FRNRAP. The V and J ends lost 0 bases and 5 bases respectively, with 10 bases between them. In the original workflow: From reference gene primer amplification, estimates of nucleated cell counts were derived. Measured with immunoSEQ multiplex PCR; TCRdb has only the in-frame clones, and not every one. V and J calls and clone size follow that table, whereas D and trimming were derived from the DNA. Of 55,000 to 65,000 clones in the sample, around 87% were seen once. The rearrangement links TRBV12-5 to TRBJ1-2; D might be TRBD1 (6 bases). What was sequenced was peripheral blood. The receptor was isolated from a man between 60 and 75 years old with active or convalescent COVID-19. CDR3 nucleotide sequence: TGTGCTAGTGGTTTGGTCCAGGGGTCGTATGGCTACACCTTC. This gives the protein CASGLVQGSYGYTF.